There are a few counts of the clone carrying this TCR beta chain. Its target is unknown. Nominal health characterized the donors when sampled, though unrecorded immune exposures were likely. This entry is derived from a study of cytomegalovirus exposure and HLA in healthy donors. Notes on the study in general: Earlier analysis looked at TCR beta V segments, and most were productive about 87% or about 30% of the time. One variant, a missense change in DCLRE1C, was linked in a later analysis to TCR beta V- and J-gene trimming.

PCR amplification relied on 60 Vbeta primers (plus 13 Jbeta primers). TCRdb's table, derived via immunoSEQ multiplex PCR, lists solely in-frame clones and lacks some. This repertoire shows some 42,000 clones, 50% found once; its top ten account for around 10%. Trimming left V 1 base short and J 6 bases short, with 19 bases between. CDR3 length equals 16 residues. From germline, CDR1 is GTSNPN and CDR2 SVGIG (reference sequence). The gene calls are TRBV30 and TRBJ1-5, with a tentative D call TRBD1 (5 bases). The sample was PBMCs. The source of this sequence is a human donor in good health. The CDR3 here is CAWSEGLGGVGQPQHF. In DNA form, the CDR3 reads TGTGCCTGGAGTGAGGGCCTTGGGGGGGTTGGTCAGCCCCAGCATTTT.